Here is one TCR beta chain with its context. The antigen remains undetermined. Healthy individuals who donated bone marrow served as the donors. Germline V gene lookup returns CDR1 SGHNT and CDR2 YYREEE (reference sequence). Trimming took 0 bases from V and 8 from J; bases not matched to a gene: 3. The CDR3 length is 15 residues. Both 60 Vbeta primers and 13 Jbeta primers went into the PCR. Repertoires were generated with immunoSEQ multiplex PCR, while TCRdb's copy carries only in-frame clones and drops some. Of some 150,000 clones listed, 70% to 80% were seen once; the top ten hold 2% to 2.5%. This entry comes from a study of cytomegalovirus exposure and HLA in healthy donors. Study at large: In terms of ancestry, the Caucasian-associated cluster contained 80% to 90% of the 398 genotyped donors. Study-level findings and limits: Cytomegalovirus status was reportedly diagnosed by the classifier with high specificity and sensitivity. There were some public TCRs occurring in many donors, but most TCR sequences were rare.

This rearrangement joins TRBV5-4 to TRBJ1-4; 11 nucleotides line up with TRBD1. The sequencing sample was made of PBMCs. The TCR originated in a woman aged 30 to 39 in good health and CMV-seropositive. The CDR3 loop is CASSLGGQGEEKLFF. The CDR3 DNA reads TGTGCCAGCAGCTTGGGGGGACAGGGGGAAGAAAAACTGTTTTTT.